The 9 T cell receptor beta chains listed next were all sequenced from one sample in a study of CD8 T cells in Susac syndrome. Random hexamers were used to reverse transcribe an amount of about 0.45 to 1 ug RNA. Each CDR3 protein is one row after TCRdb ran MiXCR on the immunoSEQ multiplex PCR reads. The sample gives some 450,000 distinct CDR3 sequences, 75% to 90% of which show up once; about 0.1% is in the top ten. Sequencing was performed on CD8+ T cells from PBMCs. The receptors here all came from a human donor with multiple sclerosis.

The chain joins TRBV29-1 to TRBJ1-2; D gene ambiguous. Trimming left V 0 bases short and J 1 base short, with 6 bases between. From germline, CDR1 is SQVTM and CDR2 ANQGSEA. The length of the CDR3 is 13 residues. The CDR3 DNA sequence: TGCAGCGTTGAAGATTCGCGTAACTATGGCTACACCTTC. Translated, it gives CSVEDSRNYGYTF.

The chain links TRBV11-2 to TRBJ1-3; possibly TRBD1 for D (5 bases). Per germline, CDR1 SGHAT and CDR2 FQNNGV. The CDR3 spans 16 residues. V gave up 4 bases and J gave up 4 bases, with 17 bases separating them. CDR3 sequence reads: CASSSWTRVGGNTIYF. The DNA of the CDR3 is TGTGCCAGCAGCTCTTGGACAAGAGTTGGCGGAAACACCATATATTTT.

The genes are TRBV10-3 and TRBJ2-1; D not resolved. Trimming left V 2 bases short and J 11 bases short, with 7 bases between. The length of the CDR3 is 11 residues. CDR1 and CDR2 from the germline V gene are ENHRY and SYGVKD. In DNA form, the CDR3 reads TGTGCCATCAGTGAGGACTGGAAGCAGTTCTTC. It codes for CAISEDWKQFF.

In nucleotides, the CDR3 is TGTGCCATCAGTGAGTCGATCGGGGCAGCCTATGGCTACACCTTC. Amino acid sequence: CAISESIGAAYGYTF. The chain has TRBV10-3 and TRBJ1-2; D perhaps matches TRBD1 (5 bases). The CDR3 runs 15 residues. Trimming shortened V by 0 bases and J by 4 bases, and 12 bases separated the two germline ends. Germline-derived CDR1 and CDR2 are ENHRY and SYGVKD.

CDR3 in amino acids: CASRRTSGTDTQYF. As DNA, the CDR3 is TGTGCCAGCAGGCGGACTAGCGGCACAGATACGCAGTATTTT. The chain recombines TRBV3-1 with TRBJ2-3; 9 bases are shared with TRBD2. This CDR3 is built from 14 residues. CDR1 and CDR2 (germline): LGHDT, YNNKEL (reference sequence). Trimming removed 6 bases from V and 1 base from J; junction bases left unmatched: 2.

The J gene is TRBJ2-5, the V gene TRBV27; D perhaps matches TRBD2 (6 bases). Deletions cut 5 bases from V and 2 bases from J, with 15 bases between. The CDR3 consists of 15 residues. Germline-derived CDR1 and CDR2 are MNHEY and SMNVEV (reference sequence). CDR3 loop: CASSLNPGLQETQYF. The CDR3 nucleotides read TGTGCCAGCAGTCTGAATCCGGGACTTCAAGAGACCCAGTACTTC.

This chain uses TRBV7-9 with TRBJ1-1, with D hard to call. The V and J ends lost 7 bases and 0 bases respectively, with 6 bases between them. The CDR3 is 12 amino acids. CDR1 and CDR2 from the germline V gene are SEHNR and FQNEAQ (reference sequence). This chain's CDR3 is CASMWMNTEAFF. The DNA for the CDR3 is TGTGCCAGCATGTGGATGAACACTGAAGCTTTCTTT.

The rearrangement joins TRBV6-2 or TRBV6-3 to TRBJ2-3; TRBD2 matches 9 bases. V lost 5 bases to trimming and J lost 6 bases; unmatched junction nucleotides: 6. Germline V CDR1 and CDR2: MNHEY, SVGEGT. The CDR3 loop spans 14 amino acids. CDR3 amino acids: CASSTSSGVDTQYF. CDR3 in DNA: TGTGCCAGCAGTACATCTAGCGGGGTGGATACGCAGTATTTT.

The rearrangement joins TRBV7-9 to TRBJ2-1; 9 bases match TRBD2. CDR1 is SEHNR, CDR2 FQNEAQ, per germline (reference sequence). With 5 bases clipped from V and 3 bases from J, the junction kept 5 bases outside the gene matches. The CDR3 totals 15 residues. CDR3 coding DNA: TGTGCCAGCAGCCCGCGGGAGGGCCTCTACAATGAGCAGTTCTTC. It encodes CASSPREGLYNEQFF.